The source of this T cell receptor (beta chain) is a study of T cell changes during pregnancy in multiple sclerosis. The method was immunoSEQ multiplex PCR; TCRdb's version includes in-frame clones alone and lacks a portion of them. This table has approximately 30,000 clones, 90% appearing once. The input for sequencing was CD8+ T cells from peripheral blood mononuclear cells, taken in the first trimester of pregnancy. This receptor was identified in a female donor with multiple sclerosis, enrolled in a pregnancy study.

CDR3 sequence reads: CASSSGTSGRGEQFF. In DNA, the CDR3 is TGTGCCAGCAGTTCAGGGACTAGCGGGAGAGGGGAGCAGTTCTTC. The chain joins TRBV27 to TRBJ2-1; TRBD2 aligns across 14 bases. Germline values: CDR1 MNHEY, CDR2 SMNVEV (reference sequence). J gave up 10 bases and V 4 bases, and 6 bases lay outside the gene matches. CDR3 size: 15 residues.